Sequencing of this T cell receptor (beta chain) was carried out in a study of shared clonotypes between healthy human individuals. General study findings and limits: Sequencing depth was expected to influence donor clonotype sharing.

The quantity of DNA used in unsorted PBMC replicate PCRs was approximately 300 ng, corresponding to tens of thousands of T cell genomes. This table comes from immunoSEQ multiplex PCR, and its TCRdb copy is limited to in-frame clones, with some not included. The table lists 530,000 or so clones, about 75% of them singletons. V dropped 3 bases and J dropped 3; count of bases not matched to a gene: 9. The CDR3 sequence is 17 residues long. Germline assignment: CDR1 WNHNN and CDR2 SYGVQD (reference sequence). On this clone itself: Its antigen is unknown.

Genomic DNA from unsorted samples was obtained from about 82 million PBMCs (per sample). The clonotype comes from a woman between 40 and 55 years old in good health. Some clones in this sample may be carry-over from other donors' samples. The V and J genes are TRBV10-1 and TRBJ2-4; 9 bases line up with TRBD1. The sample consisted of PBMCs. The CDR3 DNA reads as TGCGCCAGCAGTGACTCACAACAGGGGGCTTTCAAAAACATTCAGTACTTC. The encoded protein is CASSDSQQGAFKNIQYF.